The source of this T cell receptor (beta chain) is a study of CD8+ T cells in alopecia areata. The overall study: Those patients who were treated received oral tofacitinib, which was given at 5 to 10 mg twice daily for moderate-to-severe alopecia areata.

It was cDNA, reverse transcribed from extracted RNA, that served as the sequencing template. This table comes from immunoSEQ multiplex PCR, and its TCRdb copy is limited to in-frame clones, with some not included. The data show over 120,000 clones, about three fifths seen once. The germline V gene encodes CDR1 DFQATT and CDR2 SNEGSKA (reference sequence). There are 10 residues in the CDR3. Trimming pared 3 bases from V and 9 bases from J, leaving 6 bases between. The clonotype originates from a human donor with alopecia areata. Material: CD4+ T cells sorted from blood, obtained at week 0. The chain couples TRBV20-1 to TRBJ2-1; D gene uncertain. The CDR3 bases are TGCAGTGCTAGGACTCGTGAGCAGTTCTTC. As protein: CSARTREQFF.